This record covers a single T cell receptor beta chain. As yet, its antigen is unknown. The sample carries other DNA sequences with the same CDR3. This sample was included in a study of T cell responses to AZD1222 COVID-19 vaccine. Findings of the study overall: The reported proportion of spike-specific TCRs targeting unmutated variant regions was nearly half. White British ancestry dominated among donors, who included more females, and clonal diversity was possibly underestimated.

CDR1 and CDR2 (germline): LNHDA, SQIVND (reference sequence). Trimming took off 3 bases at V and 2 bases at J, with 14 bases between the two ends. The CDR3 covers 16 residues. The repertoire was sequenced with immunoSEQ multiplex PCR; TCRdb's copy has only in-frame clones and lacks some. Of about 170,000 clones listed, approximately 88% are singletons. This chain uses TRBV19 with TRBJ1-5, with D tentatively TRBD1 (6 bases). The sequence derives from an adult who received the AZD1222 COVID-19 vaccine. Sequenced here: peripheral blood, sampled 28 days after the second AZD1222 dose. The CDR3 DNA follows: TGTGCCAGTAGTATTACAGGGAGACGAGGCAATCAGCCCCAGCATTTT. Its protein is CASSITGRRGNQPQHF.